This TCR beta chain was recorded in a study of monozygotic twins with cystic fibrosis. Study-level results: Age, concordance and disease severity did not associate with shared CDR3 numbers. J usage was most co-twin-similar in 8 of 16 pairs, V in 13.

To note about this clone: What it binds is unknown.

Germline lookup yields CDR1 SGHTA and CDR2 FQGNSA. The CDR3 has 14 residues. Assay used: immunoSEQ multiplex PCR; TCRdb lists only in-frame clones, some missing. This sample yields about 12,000 clones, of which approximately 85% are seen a single time; approximately 0.56% belongs to the top ten. The rearrangement links TRBV7-2 to TRBJ2-5; D is undetermined. The tail of the sequence fits TRBJ2-7 better, so the J call may be wrong. This clonotype originated in a man younger than 35 with cystic fibrosis. The source material was blood. The CDR3 nucleotides read TGTGCCAGCAGCTTATCGGCCTCTTCCTACGAGCAGTACTTC. Protein: CASSLSASSYEQYF.